Here is one T cell receptor (beta chain) with its context. These data are taken from a study of shared T cell receptors in the human thymus. Only in-frame clones appear in the TCRdb table, and some are missing; sequencing was by immunoSEQ multiplex PCR. Among some 760,000 clones listed, 70% to 90% were seen once. CDR3 length: 16 amino acids. CDR1 MGHRA and CDR2 YSYEKL come from the germline V gene. V was pared by 1 base and J by 3 bases, with 13 bases between. The same data also went into a second study, on human thymus T cells.

The chain links TRBV4-1 to TRBJ1-3; unclear D gene. Sequenced input: thymocytes. The sequence derives from a girl under three years old with a congenital heart defect. The CDR3 nucleotides are TGCGCCAGCAGCCAAGCCCTCAGTGTCCTTGGAAACACCATATATTTT. Translation gives CASSQALSVLGNTIYF.